This entry lists 19 T cell receptor beta chains sequenced from one sample in a study of shared T cell receptors in the human thymus. Using immunoSEQ multiplex PCR, the repertoire was profiled, and TCRdb retains in-frame clones only, with some absent. This table has under 850,000 clones, roughly 90% appearing once. Another study also made use of these data, one on human thymus T cells.

The sequenced material came from thymocytes. The receptors derive from a boy under two years old with a congenital heart defect.

J is TRBJ1-2 and V is TRBV5-4; 9 nucleotides match TRBD1. V lost 4 bases to trimming and J lost 5 bases; unmatched junction nucleotides: 9. This CDR3 contains 15 residues. The germline V gene encodes CDR1 SGHNT and CDR2 YYREEE (reference sequence). The CDR3 sequence is CASSAGDREAYGYTF. Here the CDR3 DNA reads TGTGCCAGCAGCGCGGGGGACAGGGAGGCGTATGGCTACACCTTC.

The V gene is TRBV9, the J gene TRBJ1-1, with D possibly matching TRBD1 (5 bases). The ends were cut back, 2 bases at V and 0 bases at J, with 11 bases in the middle. The CDR3 loop spans 15 amino acids. Germline loops: CDR1 SGDLS, CDR2 YYNGEE. CDR3 in amino acids: CASSVITGLNTEAFF. The DNA of the CDR3 is TGTGCCAGCAGCGTTATAACAGGTCTGAACACTGAAGCTTTCTTT.

This clone was recorded once. The chain combines TRBV14 with TRBJ2-7; 9 nucleotides line up with TRBD1. The CDR3 is 16 residues long. Losses at the gene ends were 0 bases for V and 1 base for J; bases not matched to a gene: 4. Germline CDR1 reads SGHDN; CDR2 reads FVKESK. CDR3 nucleotide sequence: TGTGCCAGCAGCCAAGAAAACGGGACAGGGTCCTACGAGCAGTACTTC. Protein product: CASSQENGTGSYEQYF.

The chain carries TRBV5-1 and TRBJ1-5, with D perhaps TRBD1 (5 bases). V was cut by 4 bases and J by 0 bases, with 11 bases left in between. Per the germline V gene, CDR1 is SGHRS and CDR2 is YFSETQ. The CDR3 consists of 15 residues. CDR3 sequence (DNA): TGCGCCAGCAGCGAAGGACACCCTAGCAATCAGCCCCAGCATTTT. Translated: CASSEGHPSNQPQHF.

V is TRBV7-2 and J is TRBJ1-1, with D perhaps TRBD1 (5 bases). Looked up from germline, CDR1 is SGHTA and CDR2 is FQGNSA. The length of the CDR3 is 14 residues. Trimming removed 5 bases from V and 0 bases from J, with 10 bases in between. The CDR3 sequence is CASSPPGLNTEAFF. The CDR3 DNA is TGTGCCAGCAGCCCCCCAGGGCTGAACACTGAAGCTTTCTTT.

J is TRBJ2-7 and V is TRBV11-2, with D unclear. Germline-derived CDR1 and CDR2 are SGHAT and FQNNGV. The CDR3 is made up of 12 amino acids. V was trimmed by 3 bases and J by 6 bases, leaving 9 bases between them. Here the CDR3 reads CASSFVAAEQYF. CDR3 coding DNA: TGTGCCAGCAGCTTTGTTGCGGCCGAGCAGTACTTC.

This rearrangement joins TRBV9 to TRBJ2-5, with 8 nucleotides matching TRBD1. The CDR3 length is 14 residues. The ends lost 7 bases at V and 4 bases at J; junction bases unmatched: 9. Germline V gene data show CDR1 as SGDLS and CDR2 as YYNGEE. The CDR3 sequence is CASGTGQDGETQYF. The CDR3 bases are TGTGCCAGCGGGACAGGACAGGATGGAGAGACCCAGTACTTC.

V gene TRBV4-1 combines with J gene TRBJ2-7; TRBD1 might be the D (6 bases). Trimming took 0 bases from V and 2 from J, leaving 11 bases between them. Per germline, CDR1 MGHRA and CDR2 YSYEKL. The CDR3 loop spans 15 amino acids. Here the CDR3 DNA reads TGCGCCAGCAGCCAAGATACGGCAGGGGCCTACGAGCAGTACTTC. Protein product: CASSQDTAGAYEQYF.

The chain employs TRBV2 and TRBJ2-2; 7 bases match TRBD1. Germline-derived CDR1 and CDR2 are SNHLY and FYNNEI. J gave up 3 bases and V 0 bases, and 4 bases lay outside the gene matches. The CDR3 covers 16 residues. The CDR3 spells CASSEADRPHTGELFF. CDR3 DNA sequence: TGTGCCAGCAGTGAAGCGGACAGGCCCCACACCGGGGAGCTGTTTTTT. The variable domain in full, with the rest retrieved from reference TRBV2 and TRBJ2-2, is EPEVTQTPSHQVTQMGQEVILRCVPISNHLYFYWYRQILGQKVEFLVSFYNNEISEKSEIFDDQFSVERPDGSNFTLKIRSTKLEDSAMYFCASSEADRPHTGELFFGEGSRLTVL.

This rearrangement joins TRBV11-2 to TRBJ2-1; 8 positions match TRBD2. The V segment lost 2 bases and the J segment 6 bases; nucleotides outside the gene matches: 12. Germline assignment: CDR1 SGHAT and CDR2 FQNNGV. The CDR3 is 17 amino acids. The CDR3 region is CASSLTAAGGECNEQFF. The DNA of the CDR3 is TGTGCCAGCAGCTTAACTGCGGCGGGAGGAGAATGCAATGAGCAGTTCTTC.

This clone has a single count. The CDR3: CASSQIRGGGPGANVLTF. The CDR3 DNA reads TGCGCCAGCAGTCAAATTAGGGGCGGGGGGCCTGGGGCCAACGTCCTGACTTTC. The chain employs TRBV23-1 and TRBJ2-6; 8 nucleotides line up with TRBD2. TRBV23-1 is an ORF, with its function uncertain. CDR3 length: 18 amino acids. Germline trimming cut 2 bases from V and 2 bases from J; bases unmatched to any gene: 8.

This clone has just a few counts. The gene calls are TRBV4-3 and TRBJ1-2; 9 bases line up with TRBD1. V lost 1 base, J lost 8 bases, and 11 bases stayed unmatched. Germline CDR1 is LGHNA and CDR2 is YSLEER. The CDR3 has 16 residues. The DNA for the CDR3 is TGCGCCAGCAGCCAAGTCTTTCCGGGACAGGGCCGAGGCTACACCTTC. Protein sequence: CASSQVFPGQGRGYTF.

The CDR3 reads CAIRTGLSYEQYF. The CDR3 bases are TGTGCCATCAGAACAGGATTAAGTTACGAGCAGTACTTC. This chain joins TRBV10-3 and TRBJ2-7; a weak D match, TRBD1 (5 bases). The CDR3 loop spans 13 amino acids. Trimming cost V 6 bases and J 4 bases, with 13 bases left between them. From germline, CDR1 is ENHRY and CDR2 SYGVKD.

The rearrangement joins TRBV15 to TRBJ2-3, with D perhaps TRBD2 (5 bases). The CDR3 has 17 residues. V was pared by 0 bases and J by 5 bases, with 18 bases between. The germline V gene encodes CDR1 LNHNV and CDR2 YYDKDF (reference sequence). The CDR3, as DNA: TGTGCCACCAGCAGAGATTGTGAGGGCCCTCCTAAAGATACGCAGTATTTT. As protein: CATSRDCEGPPKDTQYF. The full variable domain, with the rest looked up from reference TRBV15 and TRBJ2-3, is DAMVIQNPRYQVTQFGKPVTLSCSQTLNHNVMYWYQQKSSQAPKLLFHYYDKDFNNEADTPDNFQSRRPNTSFCFLDIRSPGLGDTAMYLCATSRDCEGPPKDTQYFGPGTRLTVL.

The genes are TRBV5-6 and TRBJ1-1; no firm D call. Germline V gene sequence: CDR1 SGHDT, CDR2 YYEEEE. The CDR3 length is 14 residues. The V gene lost 5 bases and the J gene lost 1 base, with 12 bases spanning the gap. The CDR3 coding sequence is TGTGCCAGCAGTTCAACAGCCCCGAACACTGAAGCTTTCTTT. As protein: CASSSTAPNTEAFF.

The V and J genes are TRBV11-2 and TRBJ2-5; D is unclear. The CDR3 loop spans 16 amino acids. Trimming shortened V by 3 bases and J by 1 base, and 15 bases separated the two germline ends. The germline V gene encodes CDR1 SGHAT and CDR2 FQNNGV. Here the CDR3 reads CASSFFQVGAQETQYF. Here the CDR3 DNA reads TGTGCCAGCAGCTTCTTCCAAGTGGGCGCCCAAGAGACCCAGTACTTC.

The table lists this clone with a few counts. The rearrangement uses TRBV10-3 and TRBJ2-7; perhaps TRBD2 as D (6 bases). The CDR3 length is 15 residues. The V gene's germline CDR1 is ENHRY and CDR2 SYGVKD. V lost 2 bases and J lost 5, with 16 bases in between. The CDR3 region has the DNA TGTGCCATCAGTGAGGGTTTGGAGGGATTCGACGAGCAGTACTTC. Residues: CAISEGLEGFDEQYF.

The chain couples TRBV14 to TRBJ2-3, with D tentatively TRBD2 (6 bases). Trimming took 3 bases from V and 5 from J, leaving 9 bases between them. This CDR3 has 13 amino acids. Looked up from germline, CDR1 is SGHDN and CDR2 is FVKESK. For the CDR3, the DNA is TGTGCCAGCAGCCACCCCGGGGGAGATACGCAGTATTTT. It encodes CASSHPGGDTQYF.

V is TRBV27 and J is TRBJ1-2, with 9 bases lining up with TRBD1. The CDR3 covers 15 residues. The germline gives CDR1 MNHEY, CDR2 SMNVEV (reference sequence). V lost 6 bases and J lost 0; bases outside the gene matches: 5. The CDR3 here is CASSPGDRANYGYTF. The CDR3 nucleotides read TGTGCCAGCAGCCCAGGGGACAGGGCTAACTATGGCTACACCTTC.